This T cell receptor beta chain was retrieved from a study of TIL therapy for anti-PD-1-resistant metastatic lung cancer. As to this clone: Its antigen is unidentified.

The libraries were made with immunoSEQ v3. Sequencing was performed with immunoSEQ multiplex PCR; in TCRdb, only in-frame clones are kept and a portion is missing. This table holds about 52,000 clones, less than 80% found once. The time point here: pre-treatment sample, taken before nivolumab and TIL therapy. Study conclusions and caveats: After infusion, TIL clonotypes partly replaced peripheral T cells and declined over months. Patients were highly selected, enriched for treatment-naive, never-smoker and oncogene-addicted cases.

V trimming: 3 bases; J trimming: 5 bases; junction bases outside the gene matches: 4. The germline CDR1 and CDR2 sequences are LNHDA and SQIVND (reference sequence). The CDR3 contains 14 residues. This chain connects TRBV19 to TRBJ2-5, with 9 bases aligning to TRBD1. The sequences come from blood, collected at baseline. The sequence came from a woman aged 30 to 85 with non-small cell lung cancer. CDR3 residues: CASSIGTGIETQYF. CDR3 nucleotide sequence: TGTGCCAGTAGTATCGGGACAGGGATTGAGACCCAGTACTTC.